The 18 T cell receptor beta chains below all came from one sample that was sequenced in a study of cytomegalovirus exposure and HLA in healthy donors. Sequencing was performed with immunoSEQ multiplex PCR; in TCRdb, only in-frame clones are kept and a portion is missing. The sample consists of tens of thousands of clones, 90% to 95% of them appearing once. Sequenced: PBMCs. These receptors were collected from a man younger than 30 in good health and CMV-seropositive.

The gene calls are TRBV29-1 and TRBJ2-7; a possible D gene is TRBD2 (5 bases). Trimming took 6 bases from V and 6 from J, leaving 12 bases between them. Germline CDR1 SQVTM, CDR2 ANQGSEA. The CDR3 totals 11 residues. CDR3 sequence reads: CSVRTSREQYF. CDR3 sequence (DNA): TGCAGCGTACGGACTTCCCGCGAGCAGTACTTC.

The chain combines TRBV6-4 with TRBJ2-2; D gene unclear. The CDR3 covers 13 residues. Trimming stripped 8 bases from V and 4 bases from J, with 11 bases between. Germline CDR1 and CDR2: MRHNA and SNTAGT. Here the CDR3 reads CASAPHSTGELFF. CDR3 in DNA: TGTGCCAGCGCCCCCCACTCCACCGGGGAGCTGTTTTTT.

The CDR3 region has the DNA TGTGCCAGCAGCTTGGACCAGCGGCGGAACATTCAGTACTTC. Residues: CASSLDQRRNIQYF. This chain links TRBV5-4 with TRBJ2-4, with a weak D call TRBD2 (5 bases). V was shortened by 0 bases and J by 7 bases, with 11 bases between the two germline ends. CDR3 size: 14 residues. Germline V CDR1 and CDR2: SGHNT, YYREEE (reference sequence).

The sample holds one count of this clone. The V call is TRBV5-1, the J call TRBJ2-3; 11 nucleotides agree with TRBD2. Germline CDR1 is SGHRS and CDR2 is YFSETQ. This CDR3 has 16 amino acids. The trim removed 4 bases at V and 2 bases at J, leaving 6 bases unmatched. The CDR3 loop is CASSPGLAAYTDTQYF. Here the CDR3 DNA reads TGCGCCAGCAGCCCGGGACTAGCGGCTTACACAGATACGCAGTATTTT.

V usage is TRBV5-4 and J usage is TRBJ2-7, with D perhaps matching TRBD2 (6 bases). Germline-derived CDR1 and CDR2 are SGHNT and YYREEE (reference sequence). The V end was cut by 4 bases, the J end by 2 bases, with 16 bases between. This CDR3 has 15 amino acids. The CDR3 region is CASSQFWGDTYEQYF. CDR3 DNA sequence: TGTGCCAGCAGCCAGTTTTGGGGGGATACCTACGAGCAGTACTTC.

V usage is TRBV7-6 and J usage is TRBJ1-5; no definite D call. Trimming removed 1 base from V and 0 bases from J, with 10 bases in between. CDR1 and CDR2 (germline): SGHVS, FNYEAQ. The CDR3 runs 16 residues. The DNA of the CDR3 is TGTGCCAGCAGCTTAGGAAGACACCCTAGCAATCAGCCCCAGCATTTT. It translates to CASSLGRHPSNQPQHF.

This clone was picked up many times. The J gene is TRBJ2-1, the V gene TRBV7-8, with 11 bases aligning to TRBD2. V was clipped by 0 bases and J by 7 bases; unmatched bases: 2. CDR1 SGHVS and CDR2 FQNEAQ come from the germline V gene. The CDR3 is 15 residues long. In DNA, the CDR3 is TGTGCCAGCAGCTTAGCCGGGACTAGCGGTAATGAGCAGTTCTTC. Its translation: CASSLAGTSGNEQFF.

In its sample, this clone was seen once. The rearrangement uses TRBV7-9 and TRBJ2-7, with D tentatively TRBD1 (5 bases). The germline CDR1 and CDR2 sequences are SEHNR and FQNEAQ (reference sequence). The CDR3 totals 13 residues. Trimming removed 4 bases from V and 4 bases from J, with 11 bases in between. The CDR3 here is CASSSKTEYEQYF. For the CDR3, the DNA is TGTGCCAGCAGCTCCAAGACAGAGTACGAGCAGTACTTC.

The chain recombines TRBV30 with TRBJ1-3; 7 bases are a match to TRBD1. The V and J ends lost 1 base and 2 bases, in that order; junction bases with no gene match: 5. This CDR3 contains 15 residues. Germline assignment: CDR1 GTSNPN and CDR2 SVGIG (reference sequence). This chain's CDR3 is CAWSGIGTAGNTIYF. The CDR3 coding sequence is TGTGCCTGGAGTGGAATCGGGACAGCTGGAAACACCATATATTTT.

This clone has just one count. This chain joins TRBV6-4 and TRBJ2-5; perhaps TRBD2 as D (5 bases). The V and J ends lost 4 bases and 5 bases respectively, with 17 bases between them. The CDR3 spans 15 residues. Per germline, CDR1 MRHNA and CDR2 SNTAGT. CDR3: CASSAPHGVGETQYF. As DNA, the CDR3 is TGTGCCAGCAGTGCCCCACACGGGGTAGGGGAGACCCAGTACTTC.

CDR3 region: CASSPTGFGYTF. CDR3 nucleotide sequence: TGTGCCAGCAGCCCGACAGGGTTTGGCTACACCTTC. The chain carries TRBV7-9 and TRBJ1-2, with TRBD1 matching over 7 bases. Unmatched junction bases numbered 4, after V lost 5 bases and J lost 7 bases. Germline CDR1 reads SEHNR; CDR2 reads FQNEAQ (reference sequence). The CDR3 spans 12 residues.

V usage is TRBV7-2 and J usage is TRBJ1-2, with a tentative D call TRBD1 (5 bases). Germline-derived CDR1 and CDR2 are SGHTA and FQGNSA. Trimming removed 8 bases from V and 5 bases from J, with 21 bases in between. The CDR3 loop spans 15 amino acids. The CDR3 region has the DNA TGTGCCAGCGTGGAGGGGCACCACTTGGGGTATGGCTACACCTTC. It specifies CASVEGHHLGYGYTF.

This clone has only a few counts. The rearrangement uses TRBV6-1 and TRBJ2-7; D possibly corresponds to TRBD2 (6 bases). Germline loops: CDR1 MNHNS, CDR2 SASEGT. V lost 6 bases and J 0 bases, leaving 15 bases between the germline ends. The CDR3 consists of 15 residues. This CDR3 reads CASRNGDFSSYEQYF. DNA for the CDR3: TGTGCCAGCAGGAATGGGGACTTCAGCTCCTACGAGCAGTACTTC.

This sequence joins TRBV9 and TRBJ2-3; no clear D gene. This CDR3 contains 15 residues. CDR1 is SGDLS and CDR2 is YYNGEE in the germline V gene. Trimming took 0 bases from V and 0 from J, leaving 8 bases between them. The CDR3 is CASSVGPVSTDTQYF. The CDR3 region has the DNA TGTGCCAGCAGCGTAGGCCCAGTTAGCACAGATACGCAGTATTTT.

This clone appeared a single time. The rearrangement joins TRBV19 to TRBJ1-1; 7 positions match TRBD1. J lost 6 bases, V lost 4 bases, and 8 bases had no gene match. The CDR3 spans 14 residues. The germline V gene encodes CDR1 LNHDA and CDR2 SQIVND (reference sequence). CDR3 sequence reads: CASSTGQAGAEAFF. Here the CDR3 DNA reads TGTGCCAGTAGTACCGGACAGGCGGGCGCTGAAGCTTTCTTT.

The V call is TRBV4-1, the J call TRBJ2-7; D is unclear. Germline V CDR1 and CDR2: MGHRA, YSYEKL. V was shortened by 2 bases and J by 1 base, with 9 bases between the two germline ends. This CDR3 spans 14 amino acids. The CDR3 DNA reads as TGCGCCAGCAGCCAAACGCAGGAATCCTACGAGCAGTACTTC. This gives the protein CASSQTQESYEQYF.

The rearrangement uses TRBV5-4 and TRBJ2-2, with D possibly being TRBD2 (6 bases). Germline V CDR1 and CDR2: SGHNT, YYREEE (reference sequence). The CDR3 extends over 16 amino acids. The V end was cut by 0 bases, the J end by 1 base, with 10 bases between. Here the CDR3 reads CASSLVGGKNTGELFF. The CDR3 region has the DNA TGTGCCAGCAGCTTGGTGGGCGGGAAGAACACCGGGGAGCTGTTTTTT.

CDR3 nucleotide sequence: TGTGCCAGCAGTTTGATCCAGGGGTATAATTCACCCCTCCACTTT. Translated: CASSLIQGYNSPLHF. The V call is TRBV6-5, the J call TRBJ1-6; tentatively, D is TRBD1 (6 bases). There are 15 residues in the CDR3. With 4 bases removed from V and 4 bases from J, the gap between germline ends came to 11 bases. Germline CDR1 is MNHEY and CDR2 is SVGAGI.